Listed here are 6 T cell receptor beta chains from one sample, sequenced in a study of radiotherapy plus CTLA-4 blockade in lung cancer. Profiled with immunoSEQ multiplex PCR; TCRdb holds only in-frame clones, not every one. Of some 110,000 clones listed, more than 75% are singletons. The source was peripheral blood, collected from a patient treated with radiotherapy plus ipilimumab. The source is a human donor with non-small cell lung cancer that progressed on radiotherapy plus ipilimumab. Some clones in this sample may be carry-over from other donors' samples.

This clone was counted a few times. The chain combines TRBV6-1 with TRBJ1-3; no firm D call. CDR1 is MNHNS, CDR2 SASEGT, per germline. The CDR3 totals 13 residues. Between the trimmed V and J ends, which lost 6 bases and 0 bases, there was a span of 6 bases. CDR3 in amino acids: CASRVVSGNTIYF. In DNA, the CDR3 is TGTGCCAGCAGGGTGGTCTCTGGAAACACCATATATTTT.

The CDR3 nucleotides are TGCGCCAGCAGCTTGGAGGCAGGGGTCACTGAAGCTTTCTTT. Protein product: CASSLEAGVTEAFF. J is TRBJ1-1 and V is TRBV5-1; weak D call: TRBD1 (6 bases). Trimming pared 0 bases from V and 4 bases from J, leaving 10 bases between. CDR1 and CDR2 (germline): SGHRS, YFSETQ. This CDR3 has 14 residues.

J is TRBJ1-2 and V is TRBV7-8; D unclear. CDR1 SGHVS and CDR2 FQNEAQ come from the germline V gene. CDR3 length equals 14 residues. Trimming stripped 2 bases from V and 3 bases from J, with 10 bases between. The CDR3 sequence is CASSLNQRDYGYTF. CDR3 nucleotides: TGTGCCAGCAGCTTAAACCAGCGGGACTATGGCTACACCTTC.

V and J are TRBV6-5 and TRBJ2-5; D gene uncertain. V was clipped by 8 bases and J by 7 bases, with 8 bases between them. The length of the CDR3 is 10 residues. Per the germline V gene, CDR1 is MNHEY and CDR2 is SVGAGI. This chain's CDR3 is CASCLGTQYF. The CDR3 nucleotides are TGTGCCAGCTGCTTGGGGACCCAGTACTTC.

The chain uses TRBV11-3 and TRBJ2-2; 7 bases agree with TRBD2. The germline V gene has CDR1 SGHNT and CDR2 YENEEA. The length of the CDR3 is 14 residues. With V trimmed by 4 bases and J by 4 bases, 3 bases remained unmatched. The CDR3 DNA is TGTGCCAGCAGCTCTTTAGCGGGCACCGGGGAGCTGTTTTTT. Protein product: CASSSLAGTGELFF.

The rearrangement uses TRBV6-5 and TRBJ2-7; no reliable D call. Germline V gene sequence: CDR1 MNHEY, CDR2 SVGAGI. V was cut by 9 bases and J by 0 bases, with 6 bases left in between. The CDR3 is 11 residues long. The CDR3 DNA follows: TGTGCCAGTACCGACTCCTACGAGCAGTACTTC. Its protein is CASTDSYEQYF.